Below, 15 T cell receptor beta chains from the same sample are listed, as sequenced in a study of blood T cell repertoires in COVID-19. Assay: immunoSEQ multiplex PCR; the TCRdb copy retains only in-frame clones and omits some. The data show fewer than 250,000 clones, around 86% seen once. Material for sequencing was PBMCs or T cells enriched from blood (not recorded which). The receptors derive from a man aged 30 to 45 in a cohort exposed to, infected with or recovered from COVID-19 (not recorded which).

The chain joins TRBV7-9 to TRBJ2-1; D is unclear. This CDR3 has 17 residues. Germline V gene data show CDR1 as SEHNR and CDR2 as FQNEAQ (reference sequence). The V and J ends lost 4 bases and 0 bases respectively, with 16 bases between them. The CDR3 coding sequence is TGTGCCAGCAGCTCCCCGTTGGGCCTTAGCTCCTACAATGAGCAGTTCTTC. This encodes CASSSPLGLSSYNEQFF.

The chain recombines TRBV19 with TRBJ2-1; D might be TRBD2 (5 bases). With 3 bases removed from V and 0 bases from J, the gap between germline ends came to 15 bases. The CDR3 runs to 17 residues. Germline V CDR1 and CDR2: LNHDA, SQIVND (reference sequence). The CDR3 loop is CASSIPRRTSSYNEQFF. Written as DNA, the CDR3 is TGTGCCAGTAGTATCCCGCGGAGGACGAGCTCCTACAATGAGCAGTTCTTC.

The chain is built from TRBV7-2 and TRBJ2-3; 7 bases map to TRBD1. The CDR3 length is 17 residues. V lost 5 bases, J lost 0 bases, and 11 bases stayed unmatched. Germline CDR1 reads SGHTA; CDR2 reads FQGNSA. CDR3 loop: CASSLGQVVTSTDTQYF. For the CDR3, the DNA is TGTGCCAGCAGCCTAGGACAGGTCGTCACTAGCACAGATACGCAGTATTTT.

The chain has TRBV19 and TRBJ1-1, with 7 bases aligning to TRBD1. In germline, CDR1 is LNHDA, CDR2 SQIVND (reference sequence). V lost 2 bases, J lost 4 bases, and 10 bases stayed unmatched. The CDR3 is made up of 16 amino acids. CDR3 in amino acids: CASSIKGALAGTEAFF. CDR3 coding DNA: TGTGCCAGTAGTATAAAGGGGGCGCTGGCTGGCACTGAAGCTTTCTTT.

The J gene is TRBJ2-3, the V gene TRBV6-1, with 7 bases identical to TRBD2. CDR3 size: 18 residues. The germline CDR1 and CDR2 sequences are MNHNS and SASEGT. With 2 bases clipped from V and 2 bases from J, the junction kept 13 bases outside the gene matches. CDR3 nucleotides: TGTGCCAGCAGTGAAACTCCGGGACTACCCCGGTACACAGATACGCAGTATTTT. Its translation: CASSETPGLPRYTDTQYF.

V is TRBV29-1 and J is TRBJ2-5; 10 bases are a match to TRBD1. The junction had 7 bases not matched to a gene; V was cut back by 7 bases and J by 5 bases. The V gene's germline CDR1 is SQVTM and CDR2 ANQGSEA. CDR3 length equals 13 residues. CDR3 region: CSARKDRGETQYF. CDR3 in DNA: TGCAGCGCCCGAAAGGACAGGGGGGAGACCCAGTACTTC.

In DNA form, the CDR3 reads TGTGCCAGCAGCGCCCCGGTGACATTGGACTACACCTTC. This sequence encodes CASSAPVTLDYTF. J is TRBJ1-2 and V is TRBV11-2, with D unclear. Per the germline V gene, CDR1 is SGHAT and CDR2 is FQNNGV. The CDR3 is 13 amino acids. The ends were cut back, 5 bases at V and 10 bases at J, with 17 bases in the middle.

This clone was found once. The chain carries TRBV7-2 and TRBJ1-2; D is unclear. The germline gives CDR1 SGHTA, CDR2 FQGNSA. The CDR3 is made up of 16 amino acids. V gave up 2 bases and J gave up 5 bases, with 18 bases separating them. CDR3 nucleotides: TGTGCCAGCAGCTTAATGTCAGGACGCCCGGGGTATGGCTACACCTTC. Amino acids: CASSLMSGRPGYGYTF.

The count of this clone is one. The chain uses TRBV28 and TRBJ2-7; tentative D call: TRBD1 (6 bases). V lost 2 bases and J 5 bases, leaving 13 bases between the germline ends. The CDR3 is made up of 14 amino acids. CDR1 is MDHEN and CDR2 is SYDVKM in the germline V gene. The CDR3 loop reads CASSLRTDFHEQYF. The CDR3 coding sequence is TGTGCCAGCAGTTTACGGACAGATTTTCACGAGCAGTACTTC.

This chain links TRBV7-9 with TRBJ1-2; D not certain. Between the trimmed V and J ends, which lost 2 bases and 5 bases, there was a span of 24 bases. The CDR3 is 18 amino acids. Germline CDR1 is SEHNR and CDR2 is FQNEAQ (reference sequence). The CDR3 region is CASSLHDVGPFGSYGYTF. In DNA, the CDR3 is TGTGCCAGCAGCTTACACGACGTGGGTCCCTTTGGGAGTTATGGCTACACCTTC.

The gene calls are TRBV24-1 and TRBJ2-1; TRBD2 agrees at 7 bases. V trimming: 5 bases; J trimming: 7 bases; junction bases outside the gene matches: 4. Germline V gene lookup returns CDR1 KGHDR and CDR2 SFDVKD. This CDR3 has 13 amino acids. The CDR3 loop reads CATSGLGGNEQFF. CDR3 nucleotides: TGTGCCACCAGTGGCCTGGGGGGGAATGAGCAGTTCTTC.

This clone has just one count. The V and J genes are TRBV11-2 and TRBJ2-1; 7 bases line up with TRBD1. This CDR3 region has 14 residues. V lost 2 bases and J lost 3; bases outside the gene matches: 1. Germline V lookup: CDR1 SGHAT, CDR2 FQNNGV. The CDR3 loop reads CASSLRDSYNEQFF. For the CDR3, the DNA is TGTGCCAGCAGCTTAAGGGACAGCTACAATGAGCAGTTCTTC.

The gene calls are TRBV13 and TRBJ2-7; unclear D gene. Trimming left V 2 bases short and J 3 bases short, with 5 bases between. CDR3 length: 12 residues. Germline V gene data show CDR1 as PRHDT and CDR2 as FYEKMQ (reference sequence). The CDR3 is CASSLNNYEQYF. Written as DNA, the CDR3 is TGTGCCAGCAGCTTAAACAACTACGAGCAGTACTTC.

The rearrangement joins TRBV7-9 to TRBJ2-1, with TRBD2 identical over 14 bases. Germline CDR1 SEHNR, CDR2 FQNEAQ (reference sequence). The V segment lost 4 bases and the J segment 5 bases; nucleotides outside the gene matches: 1. The CDR3 consists of 15 residues. The CDR3 nucleotides are TGTGCCAGCAGCTCGGGACTAGCGGGAGACAATGAGCAGTTCTTC. Residues: CASSSGLAGDNEQFF.

The CDR3 reads CSSAAGVNNEAFF. DNA of the CDR3: TGCAGCTCCGCAGCAGGGGTTAATAATGAAGCTTTCTTT. The chain carries TRBV29-1 and TRBJ1-1, with D tentatively TRBD1 (6 bases). Trimming pared 8 bases from V and 7 bases from J, leaving 20 bases between. This CDR3 contains 13 residues. Germline V CDR1 and CDR2: SQVTM, ANQGSEA.